Each of the 3 T cell receptor beta chains below was sequenced from the same sample in a study of blood T cell repertoires in COVID-19. The data were produced by immunoSEQ multiplex PCR, yet TCRdb's version contains in-frame clones alone and is incomplete. The sample comprises around 200,000 clones, more than 85% of which are singletons, and around 7% rests with the top ten. Sequencing used peripheral blood. The receptors shown here come from a woman at least 80 years old in a cohort sampled during active or convalescent COVID-19.

The chain couples TRBV7-6 to TRBJ2-2, with 9 positions matching TRBD1. CDR3 length equals 18 residues. V lost 6 bases to trimming and J lost 1 base; unmatched junction nucleotides: 12. CDR1 and CDR2 (germline): SGHVS, FNYEAQ. CDR3 in amino acids: CASRTPGTGMLNTGELFF. CDR3 nucleotide sequence: TGTGCCAGCAGGACTCCCGGGACAGGGATGCTGAACACCGGGGAGCTGTTTTTT.

With respect to this clone: Other DNA sequences from this sample encode an identical CDR3 as well. The chain is built from TRBV18 and TRBJ2-2, with 9 bases lining up with TRBD1. Germline V gene data show CDR1 as KGHSH and CDR2 as LQKENI. V dropped 6 bases and J dropped 3; count of bases not matched to a gene: 5. The CDR3 is 15 amino acids. The chain's CDR3 is CASSPRQGDTGELFF. The CDR3 region has the DNA TGTGCCAGCTCGCCAAGACAGGGGGACACCGGGGAGCTGTTTTTT.

The V and J genes are TRBV6-5 and TRBJ2-7; 7 bases are a match to TRBD1. V shed 1 base, J shed 0 bases, and the junction held 6 bases outside the gene matches. The CDR3 sequence is 16 residues long. CDR1 MNHEY and CDR2 SVGAGI come from the germline V gene. The CDR3 DNA reads TGTGCCAGCAGTTACTACGGACAGGCCAACTCCTACGAGCAGTACTTC. Amino acids: CASSYYGQANSYEQYF.